Listed here are 11 T cell receptor beta chains from one sample, sequenced in a study of shared clonotypes between healthy human individuals. The table came from immunoSEQ multiplex PCR; TCRdb's copy has only in-frame clones and leaves some out. Of 2 million to 2.5 million clones detected, 93% appear once; the ten largest clones hold around 0.4%. Sequenced material: naive CD4+ T cells from PBMCs. Subset described: CD45RA+ positively selected. Source of these receptors: a man between 18 and 35 years old in good health. Some clones in this sample may be carry-over from other donors' samples.

The V call is TRBV19, the J call TRBJ2-3; D gene unclear. V was pared by 0 bases and J by 6 bases, with 10 bases between. The germline V gene encodes CDR1 LNHDA and CDR2 SQIVND (reference sequence). The CDR3 runs 14 residues. The CDR3 loop is CASSIDLSWDTQYF. In nucleotides, the CDR3 is TGTGCCAGTAGTATAGATCTGAGCTGGGATACGCAGTATTTT.

V and J are TRBV28 and TRBJ1-5; D may be TRBD1 (5 bases). This CDR3 spans 14 amino acids. Germline CDR1 and CDR2: MDHEN and SYDVKM. V was trimmed by 2 bases and J by 9 bases, leaving 14 bases between them. As DNA, the CDR3 is TGTGCCAGCAGTTTAAGTCCAGGGATGAGGCCCCAGCATTTT. Translating it yields CASSLSPGMRPQHF.

This chain joins TRBV7-2 and TRBJ2-7, with a weak D call TRBD2 (7 bases). The CDR3 totals 15 residues. V lost 4 bases and J 3 bases, leaving 16 bases between the germline ends. Germline V gene data show CDR1 as SGHTA and CDR2 as FQGNSA. In DNA, the CDR3 is TGTGCCAGCAGCTCGACTAGCAGGGGCCTCTACGAGCAGTACTTC. Protein sequence: CASSSTSRGLYEQYF.

This clone was picked up a small number of times. The chain links TRBV7-3 to TRBJ2-1, with unresolved D. This CDR3 is 14 amino acids long. V was shortened by 5 bases and J by 2 bases, with 10 bases between the two germline ends. CDR1 and CDR2 from the germline V gene are SGHTA and FQGTGA. CDR3 sequence: CASSISATYNEQFF. DNA of the CDR3: TGTGCCAGCAGCATATCGGCGACCTACAATGAGCAGTTCTTC.

This clone was detected only once. The same CDR3 is also encoded by other DNA sequences in this sample. The chain joins TRBV18 to TRBJ2-1; maybe TRBD2 (6 bases). Between the trimmed V and J ends, which lost 2 bases and 7 bases, there was a span of 6 bases. This CDR3 is built from 12 residues. Germline assignment: CDR1 KGHSH and CDR2 LQKENI. CDR3 residues: CASSPGGNEQFF. CDR3 DNA: TGTGCCAGCTCACCAGGGGGGAATGAGCAGTTCTTC.

The genes are TRBV18 and TRBJ2-7; perhaps TRBD1 as D (6 bases). The ends were cut back, 5 bases at V and 5 bases at J, with 19 bases in the middle. This CDR3 has 15 amino acids. Germline-derived CDR1 and CDR2 are KGHSH and LQKENI. The CDR3 coding sequence is TGTGCCAGCTCAACCAGCCTACAGGGATCCAACGAGCAGTACTTC. This sequence encodes CASSTSLQGSNEQYF. The full variable domain, in which reference TRBV18 and TRBJ2-7 provide the parts outside the CDR3, is NAGVMQNPRHLVRRRGQEARLRCSPMKGHSHVYWYRQLPEEGLKFMVYLQKENIIDESGMPKERFSAEFPKEGPSILRIQQVVRGDSAAYFCASSTSLQGSNEQYFGPGTRLTVT.

This rearrangement joins TRBV16 to TRBJ2-7; D perhaps matches TRBD1 (6 bases). Between the trimmed V and J ends, which lost 4 bases and 6 bases, there was a span of 10 bases. This CDR3 spans 12 amino acids. Germline loops: CDR1 KGHSY, CDR2 FQNENV. The DNA for the CDR3 is TGTGCCAGCAGCCCCCAGGGGATCGAGCAGTACTTC. Its translation: CASSPQGIEQYF.

The V and J genes are TRBV2 and TRBJ2-1; 7 positions agree with TRBD2. The CDR3 sequence is 15 residues long. J gave up 2 bases and V 5 bases, and 6 bases lay outside the gene matches. Germline CDR1 and CDR2: SNHLY and FYNNEI. CDR3 coding DNA: TGTGCCAGCAGTCCCCTAGCGGCGGCCTACAATGAGCAGTTCTTC. Protein: CASSPLAAAYNEQFF.

This chain links TRBV5-8 with TRBJ2-1; D gene uncertain. Germline CDR1 reads SGHTS; CDR2 reads YDEGEE. Trimming stripped 5 bases from V and 4 bases from J, with 7 bases between. CDR3 length: 12 amino acids. CDR3: CASSRLYNEQFF. For the CDR3, the DNA is TGTGCCAGCAGTCGACTTTACAATGAGCAGTTCTTC. Using reference TRBV5-8 and TRBJ2-1 for the parts outside the CDR3, the full variable domain is EAGVTQSPTHLIKTRGQQATLRCSPISGHTSVYWYQQALGLGLQFLLWYDEGEERNRGNFPPRFSGRQFPNYSSELNVNALELEDSALYLCASSRLYNEQFFGPGTRLTVL.

The chain employs TRBV10-2 and TRBJ2-7; TRBD1 aligns across 9 bases. Trimming cost V 7 bases and J 3 bases; bases outside gene matches: 7. The CDR3 is made up of 14 amino acids. Germline V gene data show CDR1 as WSHSY and CDR2 as SAAADI. The CDR3 DNA is TGCGCCAGCAAATCGGGACAGGGATTCTACGAGCAGTACTTC. Amino acid sequence: CASKSGQGFYEQYF.

The genes are TRBV18 and TRBJ2-7, with 11 bases matching TRBD2. The length of the CDR3 is 16 residues. CDR1 is KGHSH, CDR2 LQKENI, per germline. The V and J ends lost 1 base and 2 bases, in that order; junction bases with no gene match: 4. The CDR3 DNA reads TGTGCCAGCTCACCACAAGGGACTAGCGGAACCTACGAGCAGTACTTC. Protein sequence: CASSPQGTSGTYEQYF.